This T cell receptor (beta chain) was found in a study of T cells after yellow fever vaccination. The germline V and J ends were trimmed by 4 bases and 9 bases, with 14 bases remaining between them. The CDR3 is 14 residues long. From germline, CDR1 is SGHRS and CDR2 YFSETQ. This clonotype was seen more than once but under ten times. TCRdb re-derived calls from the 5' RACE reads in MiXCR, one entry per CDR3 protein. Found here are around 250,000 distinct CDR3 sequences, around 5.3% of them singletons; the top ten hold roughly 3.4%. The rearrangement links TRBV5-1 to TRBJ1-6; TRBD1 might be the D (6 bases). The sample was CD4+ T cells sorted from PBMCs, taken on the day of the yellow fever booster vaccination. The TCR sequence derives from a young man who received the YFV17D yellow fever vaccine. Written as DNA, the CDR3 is TGCGCCAGCAGCGAAACAGGGCCCGGTTCACCCCTCCACTTT. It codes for CASSETGPGSPLHF. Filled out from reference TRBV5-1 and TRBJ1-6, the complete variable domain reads KAGVTQTPRYLIKTRGQQVTLSCSPISGHRSVSWYQQTPGQGLQFLFEYFSETQRNKGNFPGRFSGRQFSNSRSEMNVSTLELGDSALYLCASSETGPGSPLHFGNGTRLTVT.